What follows is one T cell receptor beta chain and its context. As processed by the authors: The assay estimated nucleated cells by amplifying reference gene primers. TCRdb's copy holds only in-frame clones and misses some; the assay was immunoSEQ multiplex PCR. That table is the source of V, J and clone size, and D and trimming were worked out from the DNA. The repertoire consists of roughly 200,000 clones, with roughly 80% occurring once and the leading ten covering roughly 1.4%. The data originate from a study of blood T cell repertoires in COVID-19. In the study overall: COVID-19 samples collected from the United States, Italy and Spain covered acute and convalescent phases. T cells, B-cell-depleted T cells, or PBMCs supplied cDNA or gDNA.

Trimming took off 7 bases at V and 0 bases at J, with 13 bases between the two ends. This CDR3 is built from 15 residues. Germline V gene data show CDR1 as MNHEY and CDR2 as SVGAGI. Material for sequencing was peripheral blood. This clonotype originated in a human donor in a cohort sampled during active COVID-19. V and J are TRBV6-5 and TRBJ1-5, with D possibly TRBD1 on 6 matching bases. The CDR3 protein is CASKKGVDSNQPQHF. The CDR3 DNA sequence: TGTGCCAGCAAAAAGGGGGTAGATAGCAATCAGCCCCAGCATTTT.